One sample yielded the 27 T cell receptor beta chains listed below, sequenced in a study of blood T cells in healthy people across ages. A sample-barcoded 5' primer and a J-beta primer mix were used in a second PCR of about 6 to 12 cycles. TCRdb processed the 5' RACE reads anew with MiXCR; each CDR3 protein has one entry. This sample has fewer than 2 million distinct CDR3 sequences, with roughly 43% found just once. The material sequenced was blood. All receptors derive from a human donor in good health.

This chain uses TRBV20-1 with TRBJ2-5; TRBD2 is a possible D gene (6 bases). The germline V gene has CDR1 DFQATT and CDR2 SNEGSKA (reference sequence). The V end lost 0 bases, the J end lost 5 bases, and 10 bases lay between the germline ends. This CDR3 comprises 13 residues. The chain's CDR3 is CSARDLSGETQYF. For the CDR3, the DNA is TGCAGTGCTAGAGATCTTAGCGGTGAGACCCAGTACTTC.

This clonotype has a handful of counts. This sequence joins TRBV7-2 and TRBJ1-5, with a tentative D call TRBD1 (5 bases). The CDR3 has 16 residues. The germline gives CDR1 SGHTA, CDR2 FQGNSA. The ends were cut back, 1 base at V and 3 bases at J, with 13 bases in the middle. The CDR3 region has the DNA TGTGCCAGCAGCTTAGGGGGGTGGCAGGTCAATCAGCCCCAGCATTTT. Its translation: CASSLGGWQVNQPQHF.

The chain couples TRBV20-1 to TRBJ1-1, with D possibly TRBD1 on 6 matching bases. The CDR3 extends over 17 amino acids. V lost 0 bases and J 1 base, leaving 18 bases between the germline ends. Germline V gene lookup returns CDR1 DFQATT and CDR2 SNEGSKA (reference sequence). The CDR3 loop is CSARDQGSRDGNTEAFF. The CDR3 DNA reads TGCAGTGCTAGAGATCAGGGGTCCAGGGACGGGAACACTGAAGCTTTCTTT.

The chain uses TRBV27 and TRBJ2-3, with a weak D call TRBD1 (6 bases). Trimming stripped 5 bases from V and 2 bases from J, with 11 bases between. The CDR3 is 14 residues long. CDR1 and CDR2 from the germline V gene are MNHEY and SMNVEV (reference sequence). CDR3 in amino acids: CASSPDRLTDTQYF. DNA of the CDR3: TGTGCCAGCAGTCCCGACAGGCTCACAGATACGCAGTATTTT.

CDR3 DNA: TGTGCCAGCAGCCAAGATAAGGCCCTAGGTGGTCATACGCAGTATTTT. This sequence encodes CASSQDKALGGHTQYF. The V call is TRBV4-2, the J call TRBJ2-3; D remains ambiguous. The CDR3 covers 16 residues. CDR1 is LGHNA and CDR2 is YNFKEQ in the germline V gene. Trimming pared 0 bases from V and 7 bases from J, leaving 17 bases between.

The CDR3 sequence: CASSTQGLSYEQYF. DNA of the CDR3: TGCGCCAGTTCCACTCAGGGCCTCTCCTACGAGCAGTACTTC. The rearrangement links TRBV5-1 to TRBJ2-7, with D tentatively TRBD1 (5 bases). Trimming left V 8 bases short and J 0 bases short, with 15 bases between. Germline V CDR1 and CDR2: SGHRS, YFSETQ. This CDR3 contains 14 residues.

The chain couples TRBV7-2 to TRBJ1-2; D is perhaps TRBD1 (5 bases). The CDR3 is 15 residues long. CDR1 and CDR2 (germline): SGHTA, FQGNSA. V dropped 1 base and J dropped 7 bases, with 16 bases sitting between them. CDR3 nucleotide sequence: TGTGCCAGCAGCTTAGGAGGGGCGCCTGGTGGTGGCTACACCTTC. Translating it yields CASSLGGAPGGGYTF. Full variable domain (remainder filled in from reference TRBV7-2 and TRBJ1-2): GAGVSQSPSNKVTEKGKDVELRCDPISGHTALYWYRQSLGQGLEFLIYFQGNSAPDKSGLPSDRFSAERTGGSVSTLTIQRTQQEDSAVYLCASSLGGAPGGGYTFGSGTRLTVV.

This clonotype was counted only a few times. The gene calls are TRBV10-2 and TRBJ2-7; tentative D call: TRBD1 (5 bases). CDR1 is WSHSY and CDR2 is SAAADI in the germline V gene. The CDR3 covers 15 residues. V gave up 5 bases and J gave up 2 bases, with 16 bases separating them. CDR3 in DNA: TGCGCCAGCAGTCCGACAGAATTGAGCCCCTACGAGCAGTACTTC. Translated, it gives CASSPTELSPYEQYF.

This clonotype was found once. The V and J genes are TRBV12-3 or TRBV12-4 and TRBJ2-7; maybe TRBD2 (6 bases). This CDR3 has 14 residues. With 4 bases removed from V and 0 bases from J, the gap between germline ends came to 10 bases. The chain's CDR3 is CASSCGANSYEQYF. The DNA of the CDR3 is TGTGCCAGCAGTTGCGGGGCCAACTCCTACGAGCAGTACTTC.

This clonotype has a handful of counts. V is TRBV6-5 and J is TRBJ2-5; a possible D gene is TRBD2 (6 bases). The V gene lost 0 bases and the J gene lost 2 bases, with 13 bases spanning the gap. CDR1 and CDR2 from the germline V gene are MNHEY and SVGAGI. The CDR3 runs to 16 residues. CDR3 protein: CASSYSPTGVQETQYF. Here the CDR3 DNA reads TGTGCCAGCAGTTACTCTCCCACGGGGGTTCAAGAGACCCAGTACTTC.

The table lists this clonotype with a few counts. The chain links TRBV25-1 to TRBJ2-7; TRBD1 is a possible D gene (5 bases). The CDR3 is made up of 14 amino acids. Trimming took 1 base from V and 2 from J, leaving 9 bases between them. Germline V gives CDR1 MGHDK, CDR2 SYGVNS. For the CDR3, the DNA is TGTGCCAGCAGTGAATCCTCGGACACCTACGAGCAGTACTTC. It is translated as CASSESSDTYEQYF.

Of note for this clonotype: One junction end does not reproduce the germline sequence, and a read error may be involved. The chain carries TRBV7-9 and TRBJ2-1; TRBD2 is a possible D gene (6 bases). Germline CDR1 and CDR2: SEHNR and FQNEAQ (reference sequence). This CDR3 is 16 amino acids long. CDR3 nucleotide sequence: TGTGCCGGCAGGGACTCCCTACGCAGCTCCTACAATGAGCAGTTCTTC. It encodes CAGRDSLRSSYNEQFF.

J is TRBJ2-5 and V is TRBV20-1; 9 bases are a match to TRBD2. V shed 6 bases and J 1 base; nucleotides not matched to a gene: 6. Germline V gene data show CDR1 as DFQATT and CDR2 as SNEGSKA (reference sequence). The CDR3 length is 14 residues. CDR3 in DNA: TGCAGTGCGATAGCGGGGGCGACCCAAGAGACCCAGTACTTC. It translates to CSAIAGATQETQYF.

This clonotype came up a few times. This sequence joins TRBV4-3 and TRBJ2-2; no firm D call. This CDR3 has 15 residues. Germline CDR1 and CDR2: LGHNA and YSLEER. V was trimmed by 0 bases and J by 5 bases, leaving 10 bases between them. In DNA, the CDR3 is TGCGCCAGCAGCCAAGATTTTCCGGGTACCGGGGAGCTGTTTTTT. Protein: CASSQDFPGTGELFF.

This clonotype occurred many times. The V call is TRBV29-1, the J call TRBJ2-1; 8 bases match TRBD2. J lost 8 bases, V lost 3 bases, and 9 bases had no gene match. The CDR3 totals 14 residues. Germline assignment: CDR1 SQVTM and CDR2 ANQGSEA. This CDR3 is CSVDHSGVSHEQFF. In nucleotides, the CDR3 is TGCAGCGTTGATCATAGCGGGGTAAGCCATGAGCAGTTCTTC.

In its sample, this clonotype was seen a few times. Here the CDR3 DNA reads TGTGCCAGCAGTGAAGCAGCTAGCGGCTCCTACGAGCAGTACTTC. It encodes CASSEAASGSYEQYF. This rearrangement joins TRBV6-1 to TRBJ2-7; 7 bases map to TRBD2. V was clipped by 0 bases and J by 0 bases; unmatched bases: 2. Germline V lookup: CDR1 MNHNS, CDR2 SASEGT. This CDR3 contains 15 residues.

The chain recombines TRBV15 with TRBJ2-5; D could derive from TRBD1 or TRBD2 (5 bases each). Germline CDR1 is LNHNV and CDR2 is YYDKDF (reference sequence). Trimming took off 0 bases at V and 1 base at J, with 12 bases between the two ends. The length of the CDR3 is 16 residues. DNA for the CDR3: TGTGCCACCAGCAGAGATCTTCAGGGACCCCAAGAGACCCAGTACTTC. It yields the protein CATSRDLQGPQETQYF.

This clonotype was picked up a small number of times. V usage is TRBV20-1 and J usage is TRBJ2-3; D call uncertain. CDR1 and CDR2 from the germline V gene are DFQATT and SNEGSKA (reference sequence). V lost 0 bases to trimming and J lost 6 bases, with 19 bases between them. The CDR3 is 16 residues long. The CDR3 coding sequence is TGCAGTGCTAGAGATGCAAGTGGAAGGGTCACGGATACGCAGTATTTT. Translating it yields CSARDASGRVTDTQYF.

CDR3 bases: TGCAGTGCTAATCCCCCCCCAGGGGAAGGCGATCCCTACAATGAGCAGTTCTTC. It specifies CSANPPPGEGDPYNEQFF. The rearrangement links TRBV20-1 to TRBJ2-1; D may be TRBD1 (6 bases). Looked up from germline, CDR1 is DFQATT and CDR2 is SNEGSKA (reference sequence). Deletions cut 4 bases from V and 2 bases from J, with 24 bases between. The CDR3 length is 18 residues.

The chain couples TRBV7-6 to TRBJ2-5; a possible D gene is TRBD1 (5 bases). The end of the DNA aligns better with TRBJ2-7, so the J call may be wrong. The length of the CDR3 is 11 residues. Germline V gives CDR1 SGHVS, CDR2 FNYEAQ. CDR3 sequence reads: CASRGLDEQYF. The CDR3 DNA reads as TGTGCCAGCAGGGGGCTCGACGAGCAGTACTTC.

The chain combines TRBV6-5 with TRBJ1-3; the match to TRBD1 covers 8 bases. The CDR3 has 15 amino acids. Looked up from germline, CDR1 is MNHEY and CDR2 is SVGAGI. Germline trimming cut 0 bases from V and 4 bases from J; bases unmatched to any gene: 2. The CDR3: CASSYSWTGGNTIYF. DNA of the CDR3: TGTGCCAGCAGTTACTCGTGGACAGGGGGAAACACCATATATTTT.

This clonotype has more than one count but fewer than ten. This sequence joins TRBV30 and TRBJ2-7, with D tentatively TRBD1 (6 bases). This CDR3 contains 12 residues. CDR1 and CDR2 (germline): GTSNPN, SVGIG (reference sequence). The V and J ends lost 0 bases and 4 bases respectively, with 7 bases between them. Here the CDR3 DNA reads TGTGCCTGGAGTGTACAGGGTTACGAGCAGTACTTC. As protein: CAWSVQGYEQYF. Variable domain in full (rest from reference TRBV30 and TRBJ2-7): SQTIHQWPATLVQPVGSPLSLECTVEGTSNPNLYWYRQAAGRGLQLLFYSVGIGQISSEVPQNLSASRPQDRQFILSSKKLLLSDSGFYLCAWSVQGYEQYFGPGTRLTVT.

This chain links TRBV6-5 with TRBJ2-6; 8 bases map to TRBD1. The CDR3 extends over 18 amino acids. Per germline, CDR1 MNHEY and CDR2 SVGAGI. V trimming: 0 bases; J trimming: 2 bases; junction bases outside the gene matches: 6. The CDR3, as DNA: TGTGCCAGCAGTTACTCTAGACCAGGGGGCGCTGGGGCCAACGTCCTGACTTTC. Its translation is CASSYSRPGGAGANVLTF.

V usage is TRBV4-3 and J usage is TRBJ1-6; TRBD1 might be the D (5 bases). Per germline, CDR1 LGHNA and CDR2 YSLEER. V was trimmed by 1 base and J by 6 bases, leaving 13 bases between them. This CDR3 has 16 amino acids. The CDR3 loop reads CASSQVSGRTNSPLHF. CDR3 coding DNA: TGCGCCAGCAGCCAAGTCTCGGGACGGACTAATTCACCCCTCCACTTT.

The CDR3 loop is CASSPRSGASSYEQYF. In DNA form, the CDR3 reads TGTGCCAGCTCACCTAGAAGCGGGGCTTCTTCCTACGAGCAGTACTTC. The chain uses TRBV18 and TRBJ2-7, with TRBD2 identical over 7 bases. Germline CDR1 is KGHSH and CDR2 is LQKENI. The length of the CDR3 is 16 residues. V lost 3 bases, J lost 1 base, and 9 bases stayed unmatched.

CDR3 sequence reads: CACNGDTQYF. CDR3 nucleotide sequence: TGTGCCTGCAACGGGGATACGCAGTATTTT. The V and J genes are TRBV2 and TRBJ2-3; D gene uncertain. Germline V gene lookup returns CDR1 SNHLY and CDR2 FYNNEI. The V end lost 11 bases, the J end lost 6 bases, and 9 bases lay between the germline ends. The CDR3 length is 10 residues.

The chain uses TRBV29-1 and TRBJ2-2, with D perhaps TRBD2 (5 bases). CDR1 and CDR2 from the germline V gene are SQVTM and ANQGSEA. Trimming removed 4 bases at V and 8 bases at J, with 11 bases between. This CDR3 spans 12 amino acids. CDR3 region: CSVAKAVGELFF. CDR3 sequence (DNA): TGCAGCGTTGCAAAAGCGGTTGGGGAGCTGTTTTTT.